Each of the 18 T cell receptor beta chains below was sequenced from the same sample in a study of cytomegalovirus exposure and HLA in healthy donors. The PCR employed 60 Vbeta primers together with 13 Jbeta primers. Only in-frame clones appear in the TCRdb table, and some are missing; sequencing was by immunoSEQ multiplex PCR. The sample shows 100,000 or so clones, over 65% of them seen only once. The sample consisted of PBMCs. These receptors were collected from a woman in her 40s in good health and CMV-seropositive.

This clone appeared once. The chain recombines TRBV7-3 with TRBJ2-5, with D maybe TRBD2 (6 bases). The germline V and J ends were trimmed by 5 bases and 5 bases, with 18 bases remaining between them. The length of the CDR3 is 15 residues. The germline CDR1 and CDR2 sequences are SGHTA and FQGTGA. CDR3 in amino acids: CASSRGVAVGETQYF. CDR3 bases: TGTGCCAGCAGCCGCGGGGTAGCGGTAGGGGAGACCCAGTACTTC.

The chain employs TRBV5-6 and TRBJ2-3, with 8 nucleotides matching TRBD2. Germline assignment: CDR1 SGHDT and CDR2 YYEEEE. J lost 9 bases, V lost 2 bases, and 8 bases had no gene match. CDR3 size: 14 residues. CDR3 loop: CASSLLAGGRTQYF. The CDR3, as DNA: TGTGCCAGCAGCTTACTCGCGGGAGGCCGCACGCAGTATTTT.

This clone has more than one count but fewer than ten. The rearrangement joins TRBV5-1 to TRBJ2-2; 10 bases are a match to TRBD2. The germline V gene has CDR1 SGHRS and CDR2 YFSETQ. This CDR3 has 15 amino acids. With V trimmed by 4 bases and J by 1 base, 1 base remained unmatched. In DNA form, the CDR3 reads TGCGCCAGCAGCAGGACTAGCGGGAACACCGGGGAGCTGTTTTTT. Protein sequence: CASSRTSGNTGELFF.

This clone was counted a few times. V gene TRBV13 combines with J gene TRBJ1-1; D unclear. CDR3 length: 15 residues. Trimming left V 3 bases short and J 9 bases short, with 20 bases between. Germline assignment: CDR1 PRHDT and CDR2 FYEKMQ (reference sequence). CDR3 region: CASSLTSGRSSKAFF. In nucleotides, the CDR3 is TGTGCCAGCAGCTTGACAAGCGGACGCTCCTCTAAAGCTTTCTTT. Variable domain in full (rest from reference TRBV13 and TRBJ1-1): AAGVIQSPRHLIKEKRETATLKCYPIPRHDTVYWYQQGPGQDPQFLISFYEKMQSDKGSIPDRFSAQQFSDYHSELNMSSLELGDSALYFCASSLTSGRSSKAFFGQGTRLTVV.

The chain is built from TRBV4-1 and TRBJ2-7; 7 bases match TRBD1. CDR3 length: 15 residues. After removal of 0 bases from V and 1 base from J, the junction contained 3 bases not matched to a gene. Germline V gene sequence: CDR1 MGHRA, CDR2 YSYEKL. The CDR3 reads CASSQERGQSYEQYF. CDR3 coding DNA: TGCGCCAGCAGCCAAGAACGGGGACAGTCCTACGAGCAGTACTTC.

The chain is built from TRBV14 and TRBJ2-5; 8 bases align to TRBD1. CDR1 is SGHDN and CDR2 is FVKESK in the germline V gene. J lost 4 bases, V lost 5 bases, and 9 bases had no gene match. The CDR3 runs 15 residues. CDR3 region: CASSSQGVLGETQYF. CDR3 nucleotide sequence: TGTGCCAGCAGCTCACAGGGGGTGTTGGGAGAGACCCAGTACTTC.

The J gene is TRBJ1-1, the V gene TRBV10-3; tentative D call: TRBD1 (5 bases). The CDR3 is 14 residues long. Germline V gene lookup returns CDR1 ENHRY and CDR2 SYGVKD. V lost 7 bases and J lost 0, with 12 bases in between. The CDR3 DNA sequence: TGTGCCATCAATGGGCAGGGAATGAACACTGAAGCTTTCTTT. Its protein product is CAINGQGMNTEAFF.

V and J are TRBV5-1 and TRBJ2-5; the match to TRBD1 covers 9 bases. The DNA end lines up better with TRBJ2-7; the J call may be wrong. CDR1 is SGHRS, CDR2 YFSETQ, per germline. The CDR3 contains 14 residues. Written as DNA, the CDR3 is TGCGCCAGCAGCCTGGGACAGGGACTTACCGAGCAGTACTTC. Translating gives CASSLGQGLTEQYF.

As DNA, the CDR3 is TGTGCCAGCAGTACCTCCCAGGTCTCCTACAATGAGCAGTTCTTC. Its protein is CASSTSQVSYNEQFF. The chain recombines TRBV28 with TRBJ2-1; unclear D gene. This CDR3 contains 15 residues. V dropped 5 bases and J dropped 0 bases, with 11 bases sitting between them. Per the germline V gene, CDR1 is MDHEN and CDR2 is SYDVKM.

A note on this clone: The junction departs from germline at one end; a sequencing error may be responsible. This chain uses TRBV6-5 with TRBJ2-7, with 8 bases matching TRBD2. CDR1 MNHEY and CDR2 SVGAGI come from the germline V gene. The CDR3 spans 15 residues. CDR3: CAGSYSGGQGYEQYF. In DNA, the CDR3 is TGTGCCGGCAGTTACAGCGGGGGCCAGGGGTACGAGCAGTACTTC.

The chain is built from TRBV6-5 and TRBJ2-5; the match to TRBD2 covers 8 bases. In germline, CDR1 is MNHEY, CDR2 SVGAGI. Losses at the gene ends were 6 bases for V and 5 bases for J; bases not matched to a gene: 5. This CDR3 has 13 residues. The CDR3 nucleotides read TGTGCCAGCAGGAGGGGACTAGTGGAGACCCAGTACTTC. Protein: CASRRGLVETQYF.

The V and J genes are TRBV10-1 and TRBJ2-5; 9 nucleotides align to TRBD1. The end of the DNA aligns better with TRBJ2-7, so the J call may be wrong. CDR1 is WNHNN, CDR2 SYGVQD, per germline (reference sequence). The CDR3 is made up of 14 amino acids. CDR3: CASRDRATSYEQYF. In DNA, the CDR3 is TGCGCCAGTCGGGACAGGGCAACATCCTACGAGCAGTACTTC.

The chain has TRBV11-2 and TRBJ1-1; TRBD1 matches 7 bases. J lost 4 bases, V lost 3 bases, and 5 bases had no gene match. The germline CDR1 and CDR2 sequences are SGHAT and FQNNGV. The CDR3 runs to 14 residues. The CDR3 region is CASSLNRGGTEAFF. DNA of the CDR3: TGTGCCAGCAGCTTGAACAGGGGCGGCACTGAAGCTTTCTTT.

The chain has TRBV11-3 and TRBJ2-7; 7 nucleotides line up with TRBD2. The CDR3 extends over 17 amino acids. J lost 4 bases, V lost 4 bases, and 16 bases had no gene match. Germline loops: CDR1 SGHNT, CDR2 YENEEA. The CDR3 loop is CASSSRNRTSALYEQYF. In nucleotides, the CDR3 is TGTGCCAGCAGCTCAAGAAACCGGACTAGTGCCCTGTACGAGCAGTACTTC.

This clone has a single count. The chain uses TRBV5-1 and TRBJ2-3; 9 bases match TRBD2. J lost 6 bases, V lost 0 bases, and 8 bases had no gene match. Germline-derived CDR1 and CDR2 are SGHRS and YFSETQ. The CDR3 is 16 amino acids. CDR3 amino acids: CASSLVPSGDMDTQYF. For the CDR3, the DNA is TGCGCCAGCAGCTTGGTGCCTAGCGGGGACATGGATACGCAGTATTTT.

V usage is TRBV7-8 and J usage is TRBJ2-7; no definite D call. The CDR3 consists of 14 residues. Germline loops: CDR1 SGHVS, CDR2 FQNEAQ. The V gene lost 1 base and the J gene lost 0 bases, with 7 bases spanning the gap. The CDR3 nucleotides read TGTGCCAGCAGCTTAGACTTCTACTCCTACGAGCAGTACTTC. It encodes CASSLDFYSYEQYF.

J is TRBJ2-4 and V is TRBV19, with TRBD1 matching over 7 bases. Trimming cost V 11 bases and J 4 bases; bases outside gene matches: 11. This CDR3 comprises 14 residues. Germline V lookup: CDR1 LNHDA, CDR2 SQIVND (reference sequence). For the CDR3, the DNA is TGTGCCTCACAGGGGTTGACTCCTAAAAACATTCAGTACTTC. Translation: CASQGLTPKNIQYF.

This chain's CDR3 is CASSLPGLDYEQYF. As DNA, the CDR3 is TGTGCCAGCAGCCTTCCGGGACTAGACTACGAGCAGTACTTC. The gene calls are TRBV25-1 and TRBJ2-7; 8 bases are shared with TRBD2. Per germline, CDR1 MGHDK and CDR2 SYGVNS. Losses at the gene ends were 6 bases for V and 3 bases for J; bases not matched to a gene: 7. CDR3 length: 14 residues.